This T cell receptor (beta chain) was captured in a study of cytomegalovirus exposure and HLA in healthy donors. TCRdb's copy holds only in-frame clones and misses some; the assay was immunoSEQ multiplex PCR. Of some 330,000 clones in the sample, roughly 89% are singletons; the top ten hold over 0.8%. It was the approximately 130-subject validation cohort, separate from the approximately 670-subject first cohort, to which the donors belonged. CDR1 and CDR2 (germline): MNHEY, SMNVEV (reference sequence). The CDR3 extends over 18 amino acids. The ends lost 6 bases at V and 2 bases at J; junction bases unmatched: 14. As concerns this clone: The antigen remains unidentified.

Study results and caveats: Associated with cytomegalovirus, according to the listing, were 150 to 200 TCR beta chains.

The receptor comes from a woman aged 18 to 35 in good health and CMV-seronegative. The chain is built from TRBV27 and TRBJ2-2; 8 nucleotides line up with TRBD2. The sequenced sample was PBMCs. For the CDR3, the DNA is TGTGCCAGCAGACCCGGGGGGGGGTCTGGCCCAAACACCGGGGAGCTGTTTTTT. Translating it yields CASRPGGGSGPNTGELFF.